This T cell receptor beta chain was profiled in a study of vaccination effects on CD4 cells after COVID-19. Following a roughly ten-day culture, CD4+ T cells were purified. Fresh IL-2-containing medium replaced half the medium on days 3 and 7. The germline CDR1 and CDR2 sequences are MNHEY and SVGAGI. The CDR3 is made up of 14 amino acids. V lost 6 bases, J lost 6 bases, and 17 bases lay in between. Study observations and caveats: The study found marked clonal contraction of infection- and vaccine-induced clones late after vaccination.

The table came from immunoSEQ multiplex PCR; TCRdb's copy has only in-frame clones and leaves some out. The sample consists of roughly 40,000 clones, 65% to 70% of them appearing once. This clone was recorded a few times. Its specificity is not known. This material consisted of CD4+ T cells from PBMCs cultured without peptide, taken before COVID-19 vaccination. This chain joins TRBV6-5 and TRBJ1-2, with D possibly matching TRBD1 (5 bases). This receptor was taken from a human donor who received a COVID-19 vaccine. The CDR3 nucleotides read TGTGCCAGCAGGACGGGGACGTCACCTAATGGCTACACCTTC. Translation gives CASRTGTSPNGYTF.